The 15 T cell receptor beta chains listed next were all sequenced from one sample in a study of cytomegalovirus exposure and HLA in healthy donors. The data were produced by immunoSEQ multiplex PCR, yet TCRdb's version contains in-frame clones alone and is incomplete. The sample contains fewer than 200,000 clones, 89% of which appear only once. Sequenced sample: PBMCs. The receptors here all came from a man younger than 35 in good health and CMV-seropositive.

J is TRBJ2-2 and V is TRBV6-6; 8 bases map to TRBD2. CDR1 is MNHNY and CDR2 is SVGAGI in the germline V gene (reference sequence). V lost 7 bases, J lost 6 bases, and 10 bases stayed unmatched. The length of the CDR3 is 15 residues. The CDR3 sequence: CASTLLGLASGELFF. CDR3 sequence (DNA): TGTGCCAGCACCCTACTCGGACTAGCATCCGGGGAGCTGTTTTTT.

V is TRBV2 and J is TRBJ2-1, with D possibly being TRBD2 (7 bases). Between the trimmed V and J ends, which lost 4 bases and 7 bases, there was a span of 11 bases. This CDR3 comprises 13 residues. The germline CDR1 and CDR2 sequences are SNHLY and FYNNEI. The CDR3 is CASSGGGGNEQFF. The CDR3 DNA reads as TGTGCCAGCAGTGGGGGGGGCGGGAATGAGCAGTTCTTC.

The DNA of the CDR3 is TGTGCCAGCAGCTCCCCGGCCCTGGGACTTGAGCAGTTCTTC. It codes for CASSSPALGLEQFF. The chain carries TRBV7-9 and TRBJ2-1; possibly TRBD2 for D (6 bases). This CDR3 is built from 14 residues. Between the trimmed V and J ends, which lost 4 bases and 9 bases, there was a span of 16 bases. CDR1 is SEHNR and CDR2 is FQNEAQ in the germline V gene (reference sequence).

The rearrangement joins TRBV4-1 to TRBJ2-1; the match to TRBD2 covers 8 bases. CDR1 and CDR2 from the germline V gene are MGHRA and YSYEKL. J was trimmed by 5 bases and V by 1 base; bases with no gene match: 13. The CDR3 loop spans 18 amino acids. This CDR3 is CASSQVWLLAVIHNEQFF. In DNA, the CDR3 is TGCGCCAGCAGCCAAGTATGGCTACTAGCGGTCATTCACAATGAGCAGTTCTTC.

The chain uses TRBV6-6 and TRBJ2-7; D might be TRBD2 (5 bases). The germline V gene encodes CDR1 MNHNY and CDR2 SVGAGI (reference sequence). V was shortened by 4 bases and J by 3 bases, with 10 bases between the two germline ends. The CDR3 loop spans 13 amino acids. The CDR3 sequence is CASSFGLNYEQYF. The CDR3 coding sequence is TGTGCCAGCAGTTTTGGACTGAACTACGAGCAGTACTTC.

This clone appeared a single time. The CDR3 DNA is TGTGCCAGCTCACCAGGAGGGATTGAAGCTTTCTTT. Translation gives CASSPGGIEAFF. J is TRBJ1-1 and V is TRBV18; D not resolved. V dropped 2 bases and J dropped 7 bases, with 8 bases sitting between them. Germline assignment: CDR1 KGHSH and CDR2 LQKENI. This CDR3 is built from 12 residues.

The gene calls are TRBV6-6 and TRBJ2-7; tentatively, D is TRBD2 (5 bases). CDR3 length: 16 amino acids. Trimming took off 4 bases at V and 0 bases at J, with 16 bases between the two ends. Germline V gives CDR1 MNHNY, CDR2 SVGAGI (reference sequence). The CDR3 loop reads CASSFIKQRNSYEQYF. The CDR3 coding sequence is TGTGCCAGCAGTTTTATAAAACAGCGGAACTCCTACGAGCAGTACTTC.

This clone appeared once. V is TRBV19 and J is TRBJ2-4, with 7 bases identical to TRBD2. The CDR3 totals 15 residues. The junction had 12 bases not matched to a gene; V was cut back by 7 bases and J by 6 bases. CDR1 is LNHDA, CDR2 SQIVND, per germline (reference sequence). This CDR3 reads CASKGRAGIRNIQYF. Written as DNA, the CDR3 is TGTGCCAGTAAAGGGAGGGCCGGAATCAGAAACATTCAGTACTTC.

This chain links TRBV4-1 with TRBJ2-1; the match to TRBD1 covers 11 bases. V was pared by 6 bases and J by 1 base, with 5 bases of the junction left unmatched. Looked up from germline, CDR1 is MGHRA and CDR2 is YSYEKL. CDR3 length equals 16 residues. The CDR3 coding sequence is TGCGCCAGCAGTCGGACAGGGGGCAGGTCCTACAATGAGCAGTTCTTC. This codes for CASSRTGGRSYNEQFF.

The V gene is TRBV7-8, the J gene TRBJ2-6; 7 bases match TRBD1. Germline CDR1 and CDR2: SGHVS and FQNEAQ. Trimming removed 1 base from V and 4 bases from J; junction bases left unmatched: 1. The CDR3 is 15 residues long. The CDR3 loop reads CASSLEGAGANVLTF. In DNA form, the CDR3 reads TGTGCCAGCAGCTTAGAGGGGGCCGGGGCCAACGTCCTGACTTTC.

Comments on this clone: Other DNA sequences in the same sample also yield this CDR3. The rearrangement joins TRBV2 to TRBJ1-4, with 8 bases aligning to TRBD1. J gave up 3 bases and V 2 bases, and 2 bases lay outside the gene matches. The CDR3 length is 15 residues. In germline, CDR1 is SNHLY, CDR2 FYNNEI. The CDR3 is CASSEQGAANEKLFF. The CDR3 DNA reads as TGTGCCAGCAGTGAACAGGGGGCAGCTAATGAAAAACTGTTTTTT.

J is TRBJ1-2 and V is TRBV5-1, with 7 positions matching TRBD1. Germline-derived CDR1 and CDR2 are SGHRS and YFSETQ. The junction had 3 bases not matched to a gene; V was cut back by 1 base and J by 3 bases. The length of the CDR3 is 14 residues. Here the CDR3 reads CASSLSGTDYGYTF. The CDR3 DNA reads TGCGCCAGCAGCTTGTCCGGGACAGACTATGGCTACACCTTC.

This chain joins TRBV29-1 and TRBJ2-2; maybe TRBD1 (6 bases). The CDR3 contains 11 residues. The germline CDR1 and CDR2 sequences are SQVTM and ANQGSEA. V was shortened by 7 bases and J by 5 bases, with 8 bases between the two germline ends. The CDR3 is CSARGTGELFF. The CDR3 nucleotides are TGCAGCGCTAGGGGGACCGGGGAGCTGTTTTTT.

The chain is built from TRBV6-1 and TRBJ1-5; D gene ambiguous. Trimming stripped 1 base from V and 4 bases from J, with 14 bases between. Germline assignment: CDR1 MNHNS and CDR2 SASEGT. This CDR3 is 16 amino acids long. CDR3 sequence reads: CASSEVGWKTNQPQHF. The CDR3 DNA reads as TGTGCCAGCAGTGAAGTCGGGTGGAAAACGAATCAGCCCCAGCATTTT.

The chain recombines TRBV7-8 with TRBJ2-1; 9 bases line up with TRBD2. CDR1 SGHVS and CDR2 FQNEAQ come from the germline V gene. With 5 bases clipped from V and 7 bases from J, the junction kept 12 bases outside the gene matches. The CDR3 loop spans 16 amino acids. CDR3 nucleotides: TGTGCCAGCAGCGGAAAAAGCGGGAGGAGGGGGAATGAGCAGTTCTTC. Its translation is CASSGKSGRRGNEQFF.